This T cell receptor beta chain was captured in a study of control samples from healthy donors and cancer patients. TCRdb keeps only in-frame clones here, not all; method: immunoSEQ multiplex PCR. The data contain 90,000 to 110,000 clones, around nine tenths of them seen just once; the ten biggest clones take up about 4.2%. The clonotype comes from a human donor in good health. The donor label of this sample is uncertain. Material: blood.

CDR3 sequence (DNA): TGTGCCAGCAGCTTAGGTCTAGCGAGCGAGCAGTACTTC. Its translation: CASSLGLASEQYF. The chain links TRBV7-3 to TRBJ2-7, with D possibly being TRBD2 (6 bases). Germline values: CDR1 SGHTA, CDR2 FQGTGA. The germline V and J ends were trimmed by 2 bases and 6 bases, with 11 bases remaining between them. The CDR3 is 13 amino acids.